Listed below are T cell receptor beta chains from one sample, sequenced in a study of vaccination and CD4 T cells after COVID-19. One entry per CDR3 protein, called by TCRdb with MiXCR from the PCR reads. This table holds just under 20,000 distinct CDR3 sequences, approximately 60% found once. The material was CD4+ T cells from blood, obtained after SARS-CoV-2 vaccination. The receptor set was obtained from a human donor who had recovered from COVID-19. The CDR3 runs from the conserved cysteine through the conserved F or W. A D gene is named only where the DNA matches it firmly. Clone size is shown for a subset of rows, as once, few, many or a class of expanded clone.

cdr3_nt	cdr3_aa	j_call	clone_size	v_call	cdr3_length	d_call
TGTGCCGTAGCCCGGGACGGAGCCTACGAGCAGTACTTC	CAVARDGAYEQYF	TRBJ2-7	-	TRBV7-2	13	-
TGTGCCAGCTCACCAGTATCGGCAGCACAAGAGACCCAGTACTTC	CASSPVSAAQETQYF	TRBJ2-5	-	TRBV18	15	-
TGTGCCACCCACGACAGGGGGAATGGCTACACCTTC	CATHDRGNGYTF	TRBJ1-2	once	TRBV28	12	TRBD1
TGCAGTGCTAGAGATCTAATAGGGAACACCTACGAGCAGTACTTC	CSARDLIGNTYEQYF	TRBJ2-7	-	TRBV20-1	15	-
TGTGCCAGCAGCTTGACAGTTTTCTACGAGCAGTACTTC	CASSLTVFYEQYF	TRBJ2-7	-	TRBV5-5	13	-
TGCAGTGCTAGTCTTCGGCGGACAACGGCTGGCTACACCTTC	CSASLRRTTAGYTF	TRBJ1-2	-	TRBV20-1	14	-
TGCAGTGCCACCTGGGGAGTGGCGGCCAAAAATGAGCAGTTCTTC	CSATWGVAAKNEQFF	TRBJ2-1	few	TRBV20-1	15	-
TGTGCCAGCAGTTTAAGACAGCCATCTAACTATGGCTACACCTTC	CASSLRQPSNYGYTF	TRBJ1-2	-	TRBV27	15	-
TGTGCCAGCAGGCCCCGTTCAACTCAGCCCCAGCATTTT	CASRPRSTQPQHF	TRBJ1-5	-	TRBV6-1	13	-
TGTGCCAGCAGTAGGGGTTCTGGGCGGGGAGAGACCCAGTACTTC	CASSRGSGRGETQYF	TRBJ2-5	once	TRBV2	15	-
TGCACCAGCAGCCGACTAGGCGCCGAGGCCCAGTACTTC	CTSSRLGAEAQYF	TRBJ2-5	-	TRBV1	13	-
TGTGCCAGCAGCTTAGGTCTGATAGCGGGAGAGACCCAGTACTTC	CASSLGLIAGETQYF	TRBJ2-5	-	TRBV7-9	15	TRBD2
TGTGCCAGCAGCCCTCGACAGGGGGCGCGGGAGACCCAGTACTTC	CASSPRQGARETQYF	TRBJ2-5	once	TRBV9	15	TRBD1
TGTGCCAGCAGCCTACAAGGGGGTAGCACTGAAGCTTTCTTT	CASSLQGGSTEAFF	TRBJ1-1	-	TRBV7-9	14	-
TGTGCCAGCAGCATGCCCCAAACTAGCGACAACTCGGAGGGAGAGACCCAGTACTTC	CASSMPQTSDNSEGETQYF	TRBJ2-5	few	TRBV27	19	TRBD2
TGTGCCAGCAGGGGACAGCCCAATCAGCCCCAGCATTTT	CASRGQPNQPQHF	TRBJ1-5	-	TRBV28	13	TRBD1
TGCAGTGCTAGACCCGGGACAGGGGCCCTCGAGCAGTACTTC	CSARPGTGALEQYF	TRBJ2-7	once	TRBV20-1	14	TRBD1
TGTGCCAGCAGTGAACTAGCGGGAGTCAACATTCAGTACTTC	CASSELAGVNIQYF	TRBJ2-4	-	TRBV2	14	TRBD2
TGTGCCAGCAGTTTTTCGACGGTGGGGTATGGCTACACCTTC	CASSFSTVGYGYTF	TRBJ1-2	-	TRBV28	14	-
TGCAGTGCTAGAGGCGACTTAGCGGGAGGTGCCTACGAGCAGTACTTC	CSARGDLAGGAYEQYF	TRBJ2-7	-	TRBV20-1	16	TRBD2
TGTGCCAGCAGTTACTCGAAGGTCCCGAACACTGAAGCTTTCTTT	CASSYSKVPNTEAFF	TRBJ1-1	-	TRBV6-5	15	-
TGCAGTGCTAGAGATATTAGTGACAGGGGGCTTGAAAGCAATCAGCCCCAGCATTTT	CSARDISDRGLESNQPQHF	TRBJ1-5	few	TRBV20-1	19	TRBD1